Sequencing of this TCR beta chain was carried out in a study of neurological immune-mediated disorders. This clonotype was counted ten times or more. The V gene end was trimmed by 2 bases and the J gene end by 12 bases; junction bases not matched to a gene: 4. Looked up from germline, CDR1 is SGHRS and CDR2 is YFSETQ. This CDR3 region has 12 residues. TCRdb re-analysed the 5' RACE reads in MiXCR, keeping a single row per CDR3 protein. Altogether about 60,000 distinct CDR3 sequences are present, approximately 3.7% being singletons, with the ten largest covering 2.2%. The sequence derives from a woman aged 45-65 years with multiple sclerosis. This rearrangement joins TRBV5-1 to TRBJ2-1; 8 bases are a match to TRBD2. The sequencing sample was made of PBMCs. The CDR3: CASSLPGLGQFF. In DNA, the CDR3 is TGCGCCAGCAGCTTACCGGGACTAGGGCAGTTCTTC.